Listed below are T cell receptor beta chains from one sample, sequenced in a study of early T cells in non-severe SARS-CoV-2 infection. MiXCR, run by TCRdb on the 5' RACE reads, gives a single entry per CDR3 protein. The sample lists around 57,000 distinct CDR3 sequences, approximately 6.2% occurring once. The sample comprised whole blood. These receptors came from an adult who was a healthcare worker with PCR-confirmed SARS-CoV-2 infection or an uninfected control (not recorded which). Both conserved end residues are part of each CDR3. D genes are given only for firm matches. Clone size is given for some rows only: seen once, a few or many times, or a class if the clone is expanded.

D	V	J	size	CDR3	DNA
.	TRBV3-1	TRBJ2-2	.	CASRQGNTGELFF	TGTGCCAGCCGGCAGGGTAACACCGGGGAGCTGTTTTTT
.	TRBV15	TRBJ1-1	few	CATSGREDTEAFF	TGTGCCACCAGCGGCCGGGAGGACACTGAAGCTTTCTTT
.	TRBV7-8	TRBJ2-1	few	CASMAGWGNEQFF	TGTGCCAGCATGGCAGGGTGGGGGAATGAGCAGTTCTTC
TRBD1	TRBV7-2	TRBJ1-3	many	CASSLGGQGPGNTIYF	TGTGCCAGCAGCTTAGGGGGACAGGGTCCTGGAAACACCATATATTTT
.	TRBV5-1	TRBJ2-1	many	CASSVKFPGSADHYNEQFF	TGCGCCAGCAGCGTGAAGTTCCCGGGGTCAGCGGACCACTACAATGAGCAGTTCTTC
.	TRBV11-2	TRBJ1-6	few	CATSPGGLSSYNSPLHF	TGTGCCACCTCGCCGGGGGGCCTCAGCTCCTATAATTCACCCCTCCACTTT
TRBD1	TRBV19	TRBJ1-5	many	CAVAGQGGLQPQHF	TGTGCCGTCGCGGGACAGGGCGGGTTGCAGCCCCAGCATTTT
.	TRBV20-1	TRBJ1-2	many	CSARETGVYGYTF	TGCAGTGCCCGCGAAACAGGAGTCTATGGCTACACCTTC
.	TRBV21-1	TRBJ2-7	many	CASSNWGQGRSGYEQYF	TGTGCCAGCAGCAACTGGGGACAGGGAAGGTCCGGCTACGAGCAGTACTTC
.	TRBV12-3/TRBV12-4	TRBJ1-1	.	CASSYRGNTEAFF	TGTGCCAGCAGTTATCGTGGGAACACTGAAGCTTTCTTT
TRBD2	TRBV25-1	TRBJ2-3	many	CASSGTSGGNPDTQYF	TGTGCCAGCAGTGGAACTAGCGGGGGGAACCCAGATACGCAGTATTTT
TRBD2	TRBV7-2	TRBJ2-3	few	CASSGERGLPTDTQYF	TGTGCCAGCAGCGGTGAGCGGGGCCTTCCCACAGATACGCAGTATTTT
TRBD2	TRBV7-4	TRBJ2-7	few	CASSLGTPGLAGVPPDEQYF	TGTGCCAGCAGCTTAGGGACCCCGGGACTAGCGGGGGTCCCTCCCGACGAGCAGTACTTC
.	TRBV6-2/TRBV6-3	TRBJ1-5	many	CASKVEGSTSNQPQHF	TGTGCCAGCAAGGTGGAGGGATCGACGAGCAATCAGCCCCAGCATTTT
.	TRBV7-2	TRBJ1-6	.	CASSLGGRGGSPLHF	TGTGCCAGCAGCTTAGGAGGCAGGGGCGGCTCACCCCTCCACTTT
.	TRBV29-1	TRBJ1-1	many	CSAAGSATEAFF	TGCAGCGCCGCGGGGAGTGCCACTGAAGCTTTCTTT
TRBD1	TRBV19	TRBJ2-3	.	CASSRGWDRGADTQYF	TGTGCCAGTAGTCGCGGATGGGACAGAGGGGCAGATACGCAGTATTTT
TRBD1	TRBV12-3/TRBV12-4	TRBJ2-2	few	CASSLGTGHTGELFF	TGTGCCAGCAGCCTGGGGACAGGGCACACCGGGGAGCTGTTTTTT
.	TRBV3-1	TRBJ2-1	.	CASSQVDSNNEQFF	TGTGCCAGCAGCCAAGTGGACAGCAACAATGAGCAGTTCTTC
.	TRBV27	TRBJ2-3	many	CASSPGPDSTDTQYF	TGTGCCAGCAGTCCGGGACCGGATAGCACAGATACGCAGTATTTT
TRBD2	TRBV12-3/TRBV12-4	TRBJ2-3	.	CASSLPTSGGISSTDTQYF	TGTGCCAGCAGCCTACCTACTAGCGGGGGGATCTCTAGCACAGATACGCAGTATTTT
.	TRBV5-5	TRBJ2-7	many	CASSLGGSVVAYEQYF	TGTGCCAGCAGCTTGGGAGGGAGTGTAGTGGCCTACGAGCAGTACTTC
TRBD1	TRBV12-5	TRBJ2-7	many	CASGTGTDEQYF	TGTGCTAGTGGTACAGGGACAGACGAGCAGTACTTC
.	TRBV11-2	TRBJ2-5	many	CASSLRNQETQYF	TGTGCCAGCAGCTTGAGGAACCAAGAGACCCAGTACTTC
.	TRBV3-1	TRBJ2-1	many	CASSQARPGPIFF	TGTGCCAGCAGCCAGGCCCGGCCAGGGCCGATTTTCTTC
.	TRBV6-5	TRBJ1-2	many	CASSSQGGSSGYTF	TGTGCCAGCAGTTCACAGGGAGGGTCCAGTGGCTACACCTTC
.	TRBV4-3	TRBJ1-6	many	CASSQVSRGNSPLHF	TGCGCCAGCAGCCAAGTTAGCAGGGGAAATTCACCCCTCCACTTT
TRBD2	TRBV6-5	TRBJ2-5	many	CASSPGGGETQYF	TGTGCCAGCAGCCCGGGGGGGGGAGAGACCCAGTACTTC
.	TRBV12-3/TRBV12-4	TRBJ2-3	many	CASSPGASQTTDTQYF	TGTGCCAGCAGTCCAGGGGCTAGCCAGACCACAGATACGCAGTATTTT
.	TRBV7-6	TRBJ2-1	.	CASSQDSRNEQFF	TGTGCCAGCAGCCAGGACAGCAGAAATGAGCAGTTCTTC
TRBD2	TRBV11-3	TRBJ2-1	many	CASSVGAGSSYNEQFF	TGTGCCAGCAGCGTCGGAGCGGGGTCTTCCTACAATGAGCAGTTCTTC
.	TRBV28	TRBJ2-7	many	CASSLVYYEQYF	TGTGCCAGCAGTTTAGTCTACTACGAGCAGTACTTC
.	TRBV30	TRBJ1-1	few	CAWSPGLANTEAFF	TGTGCCTGGAGCCCTGGGCTGGCGAACACTGAAGCTTTCTTT
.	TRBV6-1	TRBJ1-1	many	CASSAGAGDTEAFF	TGTGCCAGCAGTGCTGGAGCGGGGGACACTGAAGCTTTCTTT
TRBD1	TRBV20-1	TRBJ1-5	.	CSARRGTAYSNQPQHF	TGCAGTGCTAGACGGGGGACAGCTTATAGCAATCAGCCCCAGCATTTT
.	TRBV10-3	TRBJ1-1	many	CAISETGSEAFF	TGTGCCATCAGTGAGACAGGTTCTGAAGCTTTCTTT
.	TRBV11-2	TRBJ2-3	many	CASSQPNRGGTDTQYF	TGTGCCAGCAGCCAGCCCAACAGGGGAGGAACAGATACGCAGTATTTT
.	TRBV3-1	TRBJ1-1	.	CASSPQVNTEVFF	TGTGCCAGCAGCCCCCAAGTGAACACTGAAGTTTTCTTT
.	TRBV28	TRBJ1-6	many	CASSLSVGVDSYNSPLHF	TGTGCCAGCAGTTTGAGTGTGGGGGTGGACTCCTATAATTCACCCCTCCACTTT
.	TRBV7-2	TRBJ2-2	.	CASSPPPTSTGELFF	TGTGCCAGCAGCCCACCCCCCACTAGCACCGGGGAGCTGTTTTTT
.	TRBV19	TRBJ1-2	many	CASTSDSYGYTF	.
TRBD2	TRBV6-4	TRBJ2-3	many	CASSLRGGASDTQYF	TGTGCCAGCAGTCTGCGGGGAGGGGCGTCAGATACGCAGTATTTT
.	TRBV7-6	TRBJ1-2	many	CASSPTLLTDGYTF	TGTGCCAGCAGCCCGACCTTATTAACTGATGGCTACACCTTC
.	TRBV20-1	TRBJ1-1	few	CSASPPREGGYTEAFF	TGCAGTGCTAGTCCCCCGAGGGAGGGGGGATATACTGAAGCTTTCTTT
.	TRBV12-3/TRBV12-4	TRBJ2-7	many	CASSLAIHEQYF	TGTGCCAGCAGTTTAGCGATCCACGAGCAGTACTTC
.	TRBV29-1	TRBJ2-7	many	CSVDEGGTEQYF	TGCAGCGTTGACGAAGGCGGGACTGAGCAGTACTTC
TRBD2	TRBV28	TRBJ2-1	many	CASSQGGENYNEQFF	TGTGCCAGCAGCCAGGGAGGGGAGAACTACAATGAGCAGTTCTTC
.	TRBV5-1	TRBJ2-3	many	CASSHRYSSTDTQYF	TGCGCCAGCAGCCACAGATACTCTAGCACAGATACGCAGTATTTT
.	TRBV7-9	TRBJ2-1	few	CASSFVFGVDEQFF	TGTGCCAGCAGCTTCGTGTTTGGAGTGGATGAGCAGTTCTTC
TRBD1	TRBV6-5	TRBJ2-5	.	CASNPALTGSLETQYF	TGTGCCAGCAATCCCGCCCTGACAGGGTCATTAGAGACCCAGTACTTC
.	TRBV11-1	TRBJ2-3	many	CASSLALGEGTDTQYF	TGTGCCAGCAGCTTAGCGCTAGGAGAAGGCACAGATACGCAGTATTTT
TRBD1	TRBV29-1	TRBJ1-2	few	CSVAEGSGTAYGYTF	TGCAGCGTCGCCGAAGGTTCCGGGACAGCTTATGGCTACACCTTC
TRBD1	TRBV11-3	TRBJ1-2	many	CASGTGGPTNYGYTF	TGTGCCAGCGGGACAGGGGGACCTACTAACTATGGCTACACCTTC
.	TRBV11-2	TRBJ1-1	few	CASSIAAGWEAFF	TGTGCCAGCAGCATAGCAGCAGGCTGGGAAGCTTTCTTT
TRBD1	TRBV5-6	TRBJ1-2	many	CASSLRGTGLLYGYTF	TGTGCCAGCAGCTTGAGAGGGACAGGGCTTCTCTACGGCTACACCTTC